A single T cell receptor (beta chain) is shown here with its context. Its specificity is unknown. The donors were in the roughly 110-subject validation cohort, distinct from the approximately 610-subject first cohort. TCRdb's table, derived via immunoSEQ multiplex PCR, lists solely in-frame clones and lacks some. Here the sample spans about 240,000 clones, 86% being singletons. This sample stems from a study of cytomegalovirus exposure and HLA in healthy donors. V lost 5 bases to trimming and J lost 10 bases; unmatched junction nucleotides: 14. The CDR3 has 15 residues. Germline CDR1 is LNHNV and CDR2 is YYDKDF (reference sequence). Study-level results: Cytomegalovirus-associated status was assigned to fewer than 200 TCR beta chains. TCR sequences were mostly rare, though some public TCRs occurred in many donors. A few CMV-associated chains were confirmed in vitro to be specific for CMV antigens.

The sequence derives from a woman in her 30s in good health and CMV-seropositive. The sample comprised PBMCs. The rearrangement joins TRBV15 to TRBJ1-1; 9 bases agree with TRBD1. The CDR3 coding sequence is TGTGCCACCAGCCCCCGGGACAGGGCGGAAGGGGTAGCTTTCTTT. Protein sequence: CATSPRDRAEGVAFF. Filled out from reference TRBV15 and TRBJ1-1, the complete variable domain reads DAMVIQNPRYQVTQFGKPVTLSCSQTLNHNVMYWYQQKSSQAPKLLFHYYDKDFNNEADTPDNFQSRRPNTSFCFLDIRSPGLGDTAMYLCATSPRDRAEGVAFFGQGTRLTVV.